This TCR beta chain was obtained from a study of blood T cell repertoires in COVID-19. The table came from immunoSEQ multiplex PCR; TCRdb's copy has only in-frame clones and leaves some out. This table has roughly 700,000 clones, 75% to 90% appearing once. J gave up 5 bases and V 4 bases, and 7 bases lay outside the gene matches. The CDR3 is 15 amino acids. The germline V gene has CDR1 SGHRS and CDR2 YFSETQ. The chain links TRBV5-1 to TRBJ1-5, with 9 bases aligning to TRBD1. Sequencing was done on a sample of peripheral blood. The TCR comes from a woman between 18 and 29 years old with acute or convalescent COVID-19. CDR3 sequence (DNA): TGCGCCAGCAGCAGAACAGGGGGCAACGATCAGCCCCAGCATTTT. Amino acid sequence: CASSRTGGNDQPQHF.